This record covers a single T cell receptor (beta chain). What it binds is not known. Germline-derived CDR1 and CDR2 are LGHNA and YSLEER. The CDR3 is 15 amino acids. The data were obtained in a study of monozygotic twins with inflammatory bowel disease. Using eight separate reactions per sample, the authors generated cDNA. TCRdb re-analyzed the 5' RACE reads; it lists each CDR3 protein once, without DNA. This sample's table reports 350,000 to 400,000 distinct CDR3 sequences. Study results and caveats: Among IBD patients, fewer clonotypes were shared with others than among healthy twins, especially with disease activity.

The chain recombines TRBV4-3 with TRBJ1-2; TCRdb picks TRBD1, but there is no DNA to check that call. Sequencing used blood. This clonotype originated in a human donor with ulcerative colitis or Crohn's disease, or a healthy co-twin of an affected twin (not recorded which). The CDR3 sequence is CASSQSTGQNYGYTF.